This record concerns one T cell receptor (beta chain) sequence. The sample comes from a study of patients and donors after allogeneic stem cell transplantation. TCRdb fed the RT-PCR reads into MiXCR, producing one record per CDR3 protein. The repertoire holds more than 850,000 distinct CDR3 sequences, with about 20% as singletons. CDR1 and CDR2 (germline): SGHNT, YYREEE (reference sequence). V lost 6 bases to trimming and J lost 0 bases, with 13 bases between them. This CDR3 has 15 residues. The chain joins TRBV5-4 to TRBJ2-1; maybe TRBD2 (5 bases). The sample comprised blood, either unsorted or a sorted T cell fraction (not recorded which). This clonotype originated in a human donor who was either an allogeneic HSCT recipient or a stem cell or donor lymphocyte infusion donor (not recorded which). It is not recorded whose cells these are; they may come from a transplant donor. The CDR3 region has the DNA TGTGCCAGCAATTTTGAAGGGAGCTCCTACAATGAGCAGTTCTTC. Its translation is CASNFEGSSYNEQFF.